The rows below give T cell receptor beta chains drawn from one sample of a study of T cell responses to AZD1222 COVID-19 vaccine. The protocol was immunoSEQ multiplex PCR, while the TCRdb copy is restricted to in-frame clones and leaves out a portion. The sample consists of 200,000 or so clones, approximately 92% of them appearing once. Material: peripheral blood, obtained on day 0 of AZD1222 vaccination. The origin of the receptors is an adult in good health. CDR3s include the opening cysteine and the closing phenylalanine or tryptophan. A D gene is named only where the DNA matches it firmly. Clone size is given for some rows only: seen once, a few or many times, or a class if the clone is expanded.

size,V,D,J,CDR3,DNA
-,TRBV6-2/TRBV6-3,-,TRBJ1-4,CASSFPPYLGRRGSEKLFF,TGTGCCAGCAGTTTCCCACCCTACTTGGGACGTCGAGGAAGTGAAAAACTGTTTTTT
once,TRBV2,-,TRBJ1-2,CASTPGVRENYGYTF,TGTGCCAGCACTCCAGGGGTCAGGGAGAACTATGGCTACACCTTC
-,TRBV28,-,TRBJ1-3,CASSSGLRNTIYF,TGTGCCAGCAGTTCAGGGCTTAGGAACACCATATATTTT
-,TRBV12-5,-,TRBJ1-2,CASGLVGAPGGYTF,TGTGCTAGTGGTTTGGTAGGGGCCCCGGGTGGCTACACCTTC
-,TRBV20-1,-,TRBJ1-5,CSARGPSNQPQHF,TGCAGTGCTCGTGGTCCGAGCAATCAGCCCCAGCATTTT
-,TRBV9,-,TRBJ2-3,CASSGAGSDGSGDTQYF,TGTGCCAGCAGCGGCGCCGGGTCGGATGGTAGCGGAGATACGCAGTATTTT
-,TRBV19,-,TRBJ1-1,CASSIEGEAFF,TGTGCCAGTAGTATTGAGGGTGAAGCTTTCTTT
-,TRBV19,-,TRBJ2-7,CASSNTGREYEQYF,TGTGCCAGTAGTAACACAGGCCGCGAGTACGAGCAGTACTTC
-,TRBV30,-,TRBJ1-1,CAWSVKELMNTEAFF,TGTGCCTGGAGTGTAAAGGAGTTGATGAACACTGAAGCTTTCTTT
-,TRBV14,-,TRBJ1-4,CASSQDPSGSFEKLFF,TGTGCCAGCAGCCAAGACCCCTCGGGGTCATTCGAAAAACTGTTTTTT
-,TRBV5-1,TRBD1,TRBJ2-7,CASRRDSTYEQYF,TGCGCCAGCCGCCGGGACAGCACCTACGAGCAGTACTTC
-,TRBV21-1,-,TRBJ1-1,CASSKALRRNTEAFF,TGTGCCAGCAGCAAAGCGTTACGGAGAAACACTGAAGCTTTCTTT
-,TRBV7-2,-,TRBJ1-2,CASSLGLGGYTF,TGTGCCAGCAGCTTAGGCCTCGGGGGCTACACCTTC
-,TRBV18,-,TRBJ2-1,CASSPQGSSYNEQFF,TGTGCCAGCTCACCGCAGGGCAGTTCCTACAATGAGCAGTTCTTC
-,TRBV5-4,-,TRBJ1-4,CASSLSGEKLFF,TGTGCCAGCAGCTTGTCGGGAGAAAAACTGTTTTTT
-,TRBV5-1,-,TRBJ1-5,CASSLGLGNQPQHF,TGCGCCAGCAGCCTGGGACTTGGCAATCAGCCCCAGCATTTT
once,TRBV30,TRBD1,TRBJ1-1,CAWTSGTGGTEAFF,TGTGCCTGGACCTCCGGGACAGGGGGCACTGAAGCTTTCTTT
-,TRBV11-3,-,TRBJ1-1,CASSLDPRIEAFF,TGTGCCAGCAGCTTAGATCCACGAATTGAAGCTTTCTTT
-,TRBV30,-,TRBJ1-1,CAWSRGWTEAFF,TGTGCCTGGAGCCGAGGGTGGACTGAAGCTTTCTTT
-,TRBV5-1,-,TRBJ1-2,CASSLAMGGLNYGYTF,TGCGCCAGCAGCTTGGCCATGGGTGGGCTTAACTATGGCTACACCTTC
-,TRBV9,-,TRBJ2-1,CASSFSENEQFF,TGTGCCAGCAGTTTCAGTGAAAATGAGCAGTTCTTC
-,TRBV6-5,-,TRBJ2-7,CASTKRKGLGYEQYF,TGTGCCAGCACCAAAAGGAAGGGTCTCGGCTACGAGCAGTACTTC
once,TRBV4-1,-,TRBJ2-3,CASSQDGVVTDTQYF,TGCGCCAGCAGCCAAGACGGGGTGGTCACAGATACGCAGTATTTT
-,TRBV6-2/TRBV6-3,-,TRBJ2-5,CASSYGGRGETQYF,TGTGCCAGCAGTTACGGGGGAAGGGGAGAGACCCAGTACTTC
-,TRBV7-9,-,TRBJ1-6,CASSPGGEGQGSPLHF,TGTGCCAGCAGCCCCGGTGGGGAGGGGCAAGGCTCACCCCTCCACTTT
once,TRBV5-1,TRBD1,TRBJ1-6,CASSEWTGGVNSPLHF,TGCGCCAGCAGCGAATGGACAGGTGGTGTGAATTCACCCCTCCACTTT
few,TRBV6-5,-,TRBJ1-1,CASNQNTEAFF,TGTGCCAGCAACCAGAACACTGAAGCTTTCTTT
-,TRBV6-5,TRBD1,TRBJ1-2,CASSDRGQVYGYTF,TGTGCCAGCAGCGACAGGGGGCAGGTCTATGGCTACACCTTC
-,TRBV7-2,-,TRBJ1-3,CASSPGVGAERNTIYF,TGTGCCAGCAGCCCGGGGGTGGGGGCCGAGAGAAACACCATATATTTT
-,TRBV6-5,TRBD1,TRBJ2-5,CASRSDRGRAETQYF,TGTGCCAGCAGGTCCGACAGGGGGCGAGCAGAGACCCAGTACTTC
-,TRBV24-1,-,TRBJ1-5,CATSDVEAGEDQPQHF,TGTGCCACCAGTGATGTCGAGGCAGGGGAAGATCAGCCCCAGCATTTT
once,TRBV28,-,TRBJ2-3,CASISTYTDTQYF,TGTGCCAGCATTTCGACCTACACAGATACGCAGTATTTT
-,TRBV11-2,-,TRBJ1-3,CASSLSEVLGNTIYF,TGTGCCAGCAGCTTATCAGAGGTTTTAGGAAACACCATATATTTT
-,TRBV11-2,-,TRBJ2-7,CASSLRGQGGDEQYF,TGTGCCAGCAGCCTAAGAGGGCAGGGCGGTGACGAGCAGTACTTC
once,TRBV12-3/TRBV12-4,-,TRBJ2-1,CASSLSGEQFF,TGTGCCAGCAGTTTATCGGGAGAGCAGTTCTTC